A single sample is the source of the 17 T cell receptor beta chains below, sequenced in a study of identical twins. TCRdb itself ran the 5' RACE reads through MiXCR, one entry per CDR3 protein. The sample lists some 600,000 distinct CDR3 sequences; 7.1% were seen once. The sample was also linked to a second study, of yellow fever vaccine responses in identical twins.

The sequencing input was PBMCs. The receptors come from a woman between 18 and 30 years old in good health.

This clonotype was seen only a few times. The rearrangement links TRBV5-1 to TRBJ2-3, with 9 bases lining up with TRBD1. The CDR3 covers 16 residues. Germline V gene data show CDR1 as SGHRS and CDR2 as YFSETQ. The J segment lost 3 bases and the V segment lost 2 bases, leaving 7 bases of the junction unmatched. The CDR3 loop reads CASSLQGALETDTQYF. The CDR3 nucleotides are TGCGCCAGCAGCTTACAGGGGGCACTAGAAACAGATACGCAGTATTTT.

Here the CDR3 DNA reads TGTGCCAGCAGTCCTTATCGGACTGCCCCGAATTCACCCCTCCACTTT. Residues: CASSPYRTAPNSPLHF. The J gene is TRBJ1-6, the V gene TRBV6-1; D is unresolved. Trimming shortened V by 5 bases and J by 7 bases, and 18 bases separated the two germline ends. Germline V gene data show CDR1 as MNHNS and CDR2 as SASEGT. The CDR3 has 16 amino acids.

The rearrangement links TRBV7-2 to TRBJ2-1; D uncertain. The CDR3 is 13 amino acids. Germline V gene sequence: CDR1 SGHTA, CDR2 FQGNSA. The V and J ends lost 7 bases and 5 bases respectively, with 12 bases between them. CDR3 nucleotide sequence: TGTGCCAGCATGCCCTGGACGGACAATGAGCAGTTCTTC. Its translation is CASMPWTDNEQFF. Together with reference TRBV7-2 and TRBJ2-1, the CDR3 gives the full variable domain: GAGVSQSPSNKVTEKGKDVELRCDPISGHTALYWYRQSLGQGLEFLIYFQGNSAPDKSGLPSDRFSAERTGGSVSTLTIQRTQQEDSAVYLCASMPWTDNEQFFGPGTRLTVL.

This clonotype was observed a handful of times. The chain recombines TRBV14 with TRBJ2-2; D is undetermined. Germline values: CDR1 SGHDN, CDR2 FVKESK. Between the trimmed V and J ends, which lost 3 bases and 2 bases, there was a span of 10 bases. This CDR3 comprises 15 residues. CDR3 sequence: CASSHRTSNTGELFF. The CDR3 region has the DNA TGTGCCAGCAGCCATCGGACGAGTAACACCGGGGAGCTGTTTTTT.

This clonotype was observed at least ten times. V gene TRBV5-1 combines with J gene TRBJ2-3; the match to TRBD1 covers 10 bases. Per the germline V gene, CDR1 is SGHRS and CDR2 is YFSETQ. Trimming at V came to 7 bases and at J to 3 bases, leaving 5 bases not matched to a gene. The CDR3 has 14 residues. CDR3 nucleotide sequence: TGCGCCAGCGGACCGGGACAGGGGACAGATACGCAGTATTTT. Its translation: CASGPGQGTDTQYF. Full variable domain (missing parts from reference TRBV5-1 and TRBJ2-3): KAGVTQTPRYLIKTRGQQVTLSCSPISGHRSVSWYQQTPGQGLQFLFEYFSETQRNKGNFPGRFSGRQFSNSRSEMNVSTLELGDSALYLCASGPGQGTDTQYFGPGTRLTVL.

This clonotype has at least ten counts. The rearrangement links TRBV9 to TRBJ2-1, with 8 nucleotides matching TRBD2. CDR1 and CDR2 from the germline V gene are SGDLS and YYNGEE. J gave up 0 bases and V 0 bases, and 5 bases lay outside the gene matches. CDR3 length: 17 amino acids. The CDR3 sequence is CASSVGGLANSYNEQFF. The CDR3 coding sequence is TGTGCCAGCAGCGTAGGAGGACTAGCCAACTCCTACAATGAGCAGTTCTTC.

This rearrangement joins TRBV7-8 to TRBJ1-2; a possible D gene is TRBD1 (5 bases). Germline CDR1 and CDR2: SGHVS and FQNEAQ. Trimming took 5 bases from V and 4 from J, leaving 14 bases between them. The CDR3 is 14 residues long. The CDR3 region has the DNA TGTGCCAGCAGCATAGGACGGGGGGGCTATGGCTACACCTTC. Translating it yields CASSIGRGGYGYTF.

The gene calls are TRBV18 and TRBJ2-7; D not certain. This CDR3 comprises 13 residues. The V gene's germline CDR1 is KGHSH and CDR2 LQKENI. V was pared by 2 bases and J by 6 bases, with 11 bases between. CDR3 sequence: CASSPRDGGEQYV. CDR3 in DNA: TGTGCCAGCTCACCAAGAGATGGCGGCGAGCAGTACGTC.

This clonotype was seen a handful of times. J is TRBJ2-7 and V is TRBV5-1; D gene uncertain. CDR1 and CDR2 from the germline V gene are SGHRS and YFSETQ. Trimming stripped 1 base from V and 2 bases from J, with 7 bases between. The CDR3 loop spans 13 amino acids. DNA of the CDR3: TGCGCCAGCAGCTTGAAGGAAACCTACGAGCAGTACTTC. Its translation: CASSLKETYEQYF.

This clonotype has at least ten counts. The chain couples TRBV7-9 to TRBJ2-3; either TRBD1 or TRBD2 may fit D (5 bases each). Trimming pared 0 bases from V and 2 bases from J, leaving 9 bases between. Germline assignment: CDR1 SEHNR and CDR2 FQNEAQ (reference sequence). The CDR3 runs to 15 residues. In nucleotides, the CDR3 is TGTGCCAGCAGCTTAGCTGGGACGCTCACAGATACGCAGTATTTT. This translates into CASSLAGTLTDTQYF.

This clonotype was seen a few times. The chain recombines TRBV6-5 with TRBJ1-4, with 8 bases lining up with TRBD1. With 1 base clipped from V and 8 bases from J, the junction kept 6 bases outside the gene matches. Germline CDR1 MNHEY, CDR2 SVGAGI. The CDR3 has 15 amino acids. The CDR3 reads CASSYLQGEGEKLFF. In DNA form, the CDR3 reads TGTGCCAGCAGTTACTTACAGGGGGAGGGGGAAAAACTGTTTTTT.

This clonotype was seen only a few times. This sequence joins TRBV12-3 or TRBV12-4 and TRBJ1-6; D might be TRBD1 (6 bases). V shed 3 bases and J shed 11 bases, with 11 bases lying between them. There are 13 residues in the CDR3. CDR3 sequence (DNA): TGTGCCAGCAGTTTGAACAGGGACGCACCCCTCCACTTT. Amino acid sequence: CASSLNRDAPLHF.

This clonotype has a count of ten or more. This CDR3 is CATSKDRYTEAFF. The CDR3 coding sequence is TGTGCCACCAGCAAAGACAGATACACTGAAGCTTTCTTT. This chain connects TRBV15 to TRBJ1-1, with D tentatively TRBD1 (5 bases). The CDR3 sequence is 13 residues long. Germline CDR1 reads LNHNV; CDR2 reads YYDKDF (reference sequence). V was cut by 4 bases and J by 3 bases, with 9 bases left in between.

This clonotype was counted between two and nine times. This rearrangement joins TRBV25-1 to TRBJ2-3, with D unclear. The germline V and J ends were trimmed by 5 bases and 2 bases, with 8 bases remaining between them. Germline-derived CDR1 and CDR2 are MGHDK and SYGVNS. The CDR3 runs 13 residues. The CDR3 coding sequence is TGTGCCAGCAGTTGGACGTACACAGATACGCAGTATTTT. Amino acid sequence: CASSWTYTDTQYF. The complete variable domain, with remaining parts taken from reference TRBV25-1 and TRBJ2-3, reads EADIYQTPRYLVIGTGKKITLECSQTMGHDKMYWYQQDPGMELHLIHYSYGVNSTEKGDLSSESTVSRIRTEHFPLTLESARPSHTSQYLCASSWTYTDTQYFGPGTRLTVL.

This clonotype was observed a handful of times. This chain links TRBV10-3 with TRBJ2-2, with TRBD1 as a possible D gene (8 bases). The CDR3 is made up of 15 amino acids. Germline V gene data show CDR1 as ENHRY and CDR2 as SYGVKD. With 5 bases removed from V and 3 bases from J, the gap between germline ends came to 13 bases. The chain's CDR3 is CAISPGGQDTGELFF. The CDR3 nucleotides are TGTGCCATCAGTCCGGGGGGACAGGACACCGGGGAGCTGTTTTTT.

The chain is built from TRBV9 and TRBJ2-7, with a possible D match to TRBD1 (5 bases). The CDR3 length is 16 residues. V was cut by 4 bases and J by 3 bases, with 20 bases left in between. The germline gives CDR1 SGDLS, CDR2 YYNGEE. Written as DNA, the CDR3 is TGTGCCAGCAGCCCCCTCCCAGGGTCTACGGGCTACGAGCAGTACTTC. Translation: CASSPLPGSTGYEQYF.

This clonotype was counted ten times or more. The chain joins TRBV28 to TRBJ2-3; D is perhaps TRBD1 (5 bases). V was trimmed by 5 bases and J by 8 bases, leaving 11 bases between them. The CDR3 extends over 12 amino acids. Germline loops: CDR1 MDHEN, CDR2 SYDVKM. The CDR3 protein is CASSPRVGTQYF. CDR3 DNA: TGTGCCAGCAGTCCCAGGGTGGGTACGCAGTATTTT.